A selection of T cell receptor beta chains follows, all from one sample in a study of blood T cell repertoires in COVID-19. Sequencing used immunoSEQ multiplex PCR; TCRdb keeps in-frame clones, though not all of them. The sample has roughly 200,000 clones; roughly 80% are singletons. The sample comprised peripheral blood. Receptors originate from a woman aged 80 or older with active or convalescent COVID-19. Each CDR3 is given with its conserved first and last residue. Fields, in order: J gene, V gene, CDR3 protein.

TRBJ2-4	TRBV27	CASSFSSWDRGDIQYF
TRBJ1-2	TRBV6-5	CASSYSMGRVEGYTF
TRBJ2-7	TRBV3-1/TRBV3-2	CASSQYAGTSGGYYEQYF
TRBJ1-2	TRBV27	CASSLRQGYGYTF
TRBJ1-3	TRBV6-5	CASKEVAGNTIYF
TRBJ2-3	TRBV6-5	CASSYSAARLGDTQYF
TRBJ1-1	TRBV30	CAWRGSQGKGWLDTEAFF
TRBJ2-1	TRBV7-2	CASTGKLAGDEQFF
TRBJ1-5	TRBV19	CASSPWTGSNQPQHF
TRBJ2-3	TRBV11-3	CASSFYKRSRVRDTQYF